The present TCR beta chain was sequenced within a study of shared clonotypes between healthy human individuals. Across the whole study: Each donor had three CD4 naive, three CD4 memory, two CD8 naive and one CD8 memory plate. Study results and caveats: Researchers found naive subsets generally carried larger estimated richness than memory subsets.

About this clone: Its antigen is undetermined.

The V gene's germline CDR1 is SGHRS and CDR2 YFSETQ. The CDR3 runs 17 residues. The trim removed 4 bases at V and 3 bases at J, leaving 8 bases unmatched. Each subset's genomic DNA was shared equally among a number of immunoSEQ plates. Measured with immunoSEQ multiplex PCR; TCRdb has only the in-frame clones, and not every one. In the table there are about 2 million clones, less than 95% of which are singletons. It was CD45RO-negative cells, positively selected for CCR7, that made up naive CD8 cells, with terminally differentiated effector memory CD45RA+ cells excluded. The rearrangement links TRBV5-1 to TRBJ2-3; 13 bases match TRBD2. Sample: naive CD8+ T cells sorted from blood. This receptor was obtained from a man aged 18 to 29 in good health. CDR3 DNA: TGCGCCAGCAGCGACGGACTAGCGGGAGTTGGGACAGATACGCAGTATTTT. The encoded protein is CASSDGLAGVGTDTQYF.